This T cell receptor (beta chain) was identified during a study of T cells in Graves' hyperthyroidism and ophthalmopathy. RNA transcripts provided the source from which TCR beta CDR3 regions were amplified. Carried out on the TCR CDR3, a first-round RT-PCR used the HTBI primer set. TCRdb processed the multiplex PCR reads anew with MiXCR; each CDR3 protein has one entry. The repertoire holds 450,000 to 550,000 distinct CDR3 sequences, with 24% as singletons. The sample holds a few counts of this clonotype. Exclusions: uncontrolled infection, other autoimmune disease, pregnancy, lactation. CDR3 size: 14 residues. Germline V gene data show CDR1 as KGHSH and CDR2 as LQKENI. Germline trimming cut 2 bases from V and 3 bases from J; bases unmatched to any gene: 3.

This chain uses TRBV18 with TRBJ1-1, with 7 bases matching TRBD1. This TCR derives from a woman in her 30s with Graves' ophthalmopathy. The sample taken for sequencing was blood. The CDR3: CASSPAQGDTEAFF. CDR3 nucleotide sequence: TGTGCCAGCTCACCAGCCCAGGGGGACACTGAAGCTTTCTTT. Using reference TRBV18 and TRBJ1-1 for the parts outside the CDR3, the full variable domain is NAGVMQNPRHLVRRRGQEARLRCSPMKGHSHVYWYRQLPEEGLKFMVYLQKENIIDESGMPKERFSAEFPKEGPSILRIQQVVRGDSAAYFCASSPAQGDTEAFFGQGTRLTVV.